Each of the 8 T cell receptor beta chains below was sequenced from the same sample in a study of cytomegalovirus exposure and HLA in healthy donors. 13 Jbeta primers and 60 Vbeta primers were used for the PCR. Some clones are missing from TCRdb's copy, which holds only in-frame ones; the method was immunoSEQ multiplex PCR. The top ten clones hold over 9.5% of a sample with about 89,000 clones, about three quarters of them seen once. The sample comprised PBMCs. These receptors were obtained from a man under 40 in good health and CMV-seropositive.

This clone has just a few counts. CDR3 in amino acids: CASSQAGPGSGNTIYF. In DNA, the CDR3 is TGCGCCAGCAGCCAAGCCGGTCCGGGTTCCGGAAACACCATATATTTT. The chain couples TRBV4-3 to TRBJ1-3; D unresolved. V lost 1 base, J lost 4 bases, and 14 bases lay in between. The CDR3 totals 16 residues. From germline, CDR1 is LGHNA and CDR2 YSLEER.

The chain joins TRBV30 to TRBJ2-7; 10 bases map to TRBD1. This CDR3 comprises 13 residues. CDR1 is GTSNPN, CDR2 SVGIG, per germline (reference sequence). The V segment lost 2 bases and the J segment 6 bases; nucleotides outside the gene matches: 4. The CDR3 nucleotides are TGTGCCTGGAGTTACGGGACAGGGGTCGAGCAGTACTTC. Translating gives CAWSYGTGVEQYF.

The chain couples TRBV25-1 to TRBJ2-5; 8 nucleotides agree with TRBD1. This CDR3 has 13 amino acids. V shed 7 bases and J 5 bases; nucleotides not matched to a gene: 6. CDR1 is MGHDK and CDR2 is SYGVNS in the germline V gene. The CDR3 here is CASTDRGEETQYF. CDR3 sequence (DNA): TGTGCCAGCACCGACAGGGGTGAGGAGACCCAGTACTTC.

V usage is TRBV14 and J usage is TRBJ2-7; weak D call: TRBD1 (6 bases). From germline, CDR1 is SGHDN and CDR2 FVKESK. The V gene lost 0 bases and the J gene lost 5 bases, with 14 bases spanning the gap. The CDR3 extends over 15 amino acids. The CDR3 here is CASSQDAGAAHEQYF. The CDR3 coding sequence is TGTGCCAGCAGCCAAGATGCAGGGGCGGCCCACGAGCAGTACTTC.

J is TRBJ2-7 and V is TRBV27, with D maybe TRBD1 (5 bases). Germline values: CDR1 MNHEY, CDR2 SMNVEV (reference sequence). V dropped 6 bases and J dropped 2 bases, with 11 bases sitting between them. There are 13 residues in the CDR3. Here the CDR3 DNA reads TGTGCCAGCAGAAAAGACAGTGCCTACGAGCAGTACTTC. Translating gives CASRKDSAYEQYF.

This clone was seen just once. The chain has TRBV18 and TRBJ2-2; D is ambiguous. CDR1 and CDR2 from the germline V gene are KGHSH and LQKENI. V was trimmed by 2 bases and J by 2 bases, leaving 9 bases between them. The CDR3 is 15 residues long. The CDR3 DNA sequence: TGTGCCAGCTCACCATCTCCGTCCAACACCGGGGAGCTGTTTTTT. Residues: CASSPSPSNTGELFF.

In its sample, this clone was seen a few times. V gene TRBV2 combines with J gene TRBJ2-7; possible D gene TRBD2, 5 bases. From germline, CDR1 is SNHLY and CDR2 FYNNEI. The CDR3 is 14 amino acids. Trimming took 4 bases from V and 2 from J, leaving 12 bases between them. The CDR3 DNA reads TGTGCCAGCAGTGCCCTGAGGGTGACCTACGAGCAGTACTTC. It translates to CASSALRVTYEQYF.

This chain's CDR3 is CAISTGERDGYTF. The CDR3 DNA reads TGTGCCATCAGTACGGGGGAGAGGGATGGCTACACCTTC. The rearrangement joins TRBV10-3 to TRBJ1-2; TRBD1 is a possible D gene (5 bases). V gave up 5 bases and J gave up 6 bases, with 13 bases separating them. This CDR3 is built from 13 residues. The germline gives CDR1 ENHRY, CDR2 SYGVKD.